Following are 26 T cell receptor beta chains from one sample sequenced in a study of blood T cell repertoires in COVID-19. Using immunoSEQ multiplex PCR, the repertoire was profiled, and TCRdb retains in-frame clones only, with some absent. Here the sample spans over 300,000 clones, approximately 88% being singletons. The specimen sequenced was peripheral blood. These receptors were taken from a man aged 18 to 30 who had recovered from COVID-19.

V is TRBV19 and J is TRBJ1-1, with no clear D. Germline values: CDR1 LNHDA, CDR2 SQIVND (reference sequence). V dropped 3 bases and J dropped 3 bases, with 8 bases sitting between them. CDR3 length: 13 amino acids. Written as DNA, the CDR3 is TGTGCCAGTAGTATCGAGTTGGACACTGAAGCTTTCTTT. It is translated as CASSIELDTEAFF.

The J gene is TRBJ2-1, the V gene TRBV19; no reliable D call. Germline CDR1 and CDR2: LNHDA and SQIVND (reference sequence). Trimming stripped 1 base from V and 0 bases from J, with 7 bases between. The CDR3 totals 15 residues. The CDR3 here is CASSIGASSYNEQFF. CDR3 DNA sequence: TGTGCCAGTAGTATAGGAGCAAGCTCCTACAATGAGCAGTTCTTC. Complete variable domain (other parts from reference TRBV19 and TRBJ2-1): DGGITQSPKYLFRKEGQNVTLSCEQNLNHDAMYWYRQDPGQGLRLIYYSQIVNDFQKGDIAEGYSVSREKKESFPLTVTSAQKNPTAFYLCASSIGASSYNEQFFGPGTRLTVL.

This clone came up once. The DNA for the CDR3 is TGTGCCAGCAGCCTTGATTCTGCGTCGGGACTTTCCCCCTACAATGAGCAGTTCTTC. Translated, it gives CASSLDSASGLSPYNEQFF. The V gene is TRBV6-2 or TRBV6-3, the J gene TRBJ2-1; D perhaps matches TRBD2 (6 bases). V was clipped by 6 bases and J by 2 bases, with 26 bases between them. The CDR3 contains 19 residues. Germline V gives CDR1 MNHEY, CDR2 SVGEGT.

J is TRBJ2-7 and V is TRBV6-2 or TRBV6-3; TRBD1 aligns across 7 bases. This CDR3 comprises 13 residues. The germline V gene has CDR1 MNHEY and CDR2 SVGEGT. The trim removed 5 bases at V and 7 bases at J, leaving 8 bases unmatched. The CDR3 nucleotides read TGTGCCAGCAGTGACACAGGGGCGCGAGAGCAGTACTTC. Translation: CASSDTGAREQYF.

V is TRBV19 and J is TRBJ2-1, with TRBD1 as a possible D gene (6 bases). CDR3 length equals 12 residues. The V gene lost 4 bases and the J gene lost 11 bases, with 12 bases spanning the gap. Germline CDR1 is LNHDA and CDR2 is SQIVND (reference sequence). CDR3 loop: CASSTSGTQQFF. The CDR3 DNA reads TGTGCCAGTAGTACCTCCGGGACACAGCAGTTCTTC. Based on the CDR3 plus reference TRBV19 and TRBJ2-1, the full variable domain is DGGITQSPKYLFRKEGQNVTLSCEQNLNHDAMYWYRQDPGQGLRLIYYSQIVNDFQKGDIAEGYSVSREKKESFPLTVTSAQKNPTAFYLCASSTSGTQQFFGPGTRLTVL.

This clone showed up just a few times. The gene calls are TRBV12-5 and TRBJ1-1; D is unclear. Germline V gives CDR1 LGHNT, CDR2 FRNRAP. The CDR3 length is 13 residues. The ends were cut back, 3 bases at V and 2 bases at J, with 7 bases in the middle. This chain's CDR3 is CASGLFSNTEAFF. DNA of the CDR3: TGTGCTAGTGGTTTATTCTCTAACACTGAAGCTTTCTTT.

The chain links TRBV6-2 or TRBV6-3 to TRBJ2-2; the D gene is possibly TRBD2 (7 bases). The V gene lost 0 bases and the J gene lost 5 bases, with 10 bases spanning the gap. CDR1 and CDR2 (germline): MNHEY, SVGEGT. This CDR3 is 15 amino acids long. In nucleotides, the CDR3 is TGTGCCAGCAGTTACTCGGGGGGGCAAACCGGGGAGCTGTTTTTT. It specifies CASSYSGGQTGELFF.

CDR3 bases: TGCGCCAGCAGCCAGGGACTAACTACCTACGAGCAGTACTTC. This encodes CASSQGLTTYEQYF. The genes are TRBV4-1 and TRBJ2-7; 7 bases are shared with TRBD2. The CDR3 is made up of 14 amino acids. Germline values: CDR1 MGHRA, CDR2 YSYEKL. V was pared by 3 bases and J by 2 bases, with 4 bases of the junction left unmatched.

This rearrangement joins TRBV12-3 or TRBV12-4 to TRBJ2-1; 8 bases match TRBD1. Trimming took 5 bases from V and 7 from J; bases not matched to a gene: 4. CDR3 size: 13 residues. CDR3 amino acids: CASSPGQGNEQFF. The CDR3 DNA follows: TGTGCCAGCAGTCCCGGACAGGGAAATGAGCAGTTCTTC.

As DNA, the CDR3 is TGCGCCAGCACCCCTGTTGCGGGGGGTAACGGGGAGCTGTTTTTT. Protein product: CASTPVAGGNGELFF. The V gene is TRBV5-1, the J gene TRBJ2-2; 8 bases line up with TRBD2. There are 15 residues in the CDR3. With 6 bases clipped from V and 7 bases from J, the junction kept 11 bases outside the gene matches. Germline V gives CDR1 SGHRS, CDR2 YFSETQ.

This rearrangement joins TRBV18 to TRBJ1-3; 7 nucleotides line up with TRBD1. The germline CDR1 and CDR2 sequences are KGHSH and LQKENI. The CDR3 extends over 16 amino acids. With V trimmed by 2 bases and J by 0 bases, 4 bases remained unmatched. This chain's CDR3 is CASSPGTADSGNTIYF. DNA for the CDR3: TGTGCCAGCTCACCAGGGACAGCAGACTCTGGAAACACCATATATTTT. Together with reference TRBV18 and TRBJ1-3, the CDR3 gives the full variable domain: NAGVMQNPRHLVRRRGQEARLRCSPMKGHSHVYWYRQLPEEGLKFMVYLQKENIIDESGMPKERFSAEFPKEGPSILRIQQVVRGDSAAYFCASSPGTADSGNTIYFGEGSWLTVV.

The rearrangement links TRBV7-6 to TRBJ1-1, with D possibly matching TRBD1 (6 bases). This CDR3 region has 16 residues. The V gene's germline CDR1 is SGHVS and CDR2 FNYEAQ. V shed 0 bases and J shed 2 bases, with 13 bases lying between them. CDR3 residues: CASSLATGQYNTEAFF. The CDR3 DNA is TGTGCCAGCAGCTTAGCGACAGGCCAGTATAACACTGAAGCTTTCTTT.

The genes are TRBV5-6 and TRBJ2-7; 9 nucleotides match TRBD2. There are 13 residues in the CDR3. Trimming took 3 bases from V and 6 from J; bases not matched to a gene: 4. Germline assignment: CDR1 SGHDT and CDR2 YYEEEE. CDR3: CASSSGLATEQYF. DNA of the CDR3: TGTGCCAGCAGCTCGGGACTAGCCACCGAGCAGTACTTC.

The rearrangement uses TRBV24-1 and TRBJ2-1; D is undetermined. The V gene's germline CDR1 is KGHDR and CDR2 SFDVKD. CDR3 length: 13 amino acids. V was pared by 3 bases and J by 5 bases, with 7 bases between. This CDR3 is CATSDQENNEQFF. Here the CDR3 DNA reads TGTGCCACCAGTGATCAGGAAAACAATGAGCAGTTCTTC.

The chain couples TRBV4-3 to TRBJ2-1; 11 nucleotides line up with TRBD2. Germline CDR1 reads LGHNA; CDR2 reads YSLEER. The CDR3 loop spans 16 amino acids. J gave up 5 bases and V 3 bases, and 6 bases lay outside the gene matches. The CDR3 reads CASSHETSGVNNEQFF. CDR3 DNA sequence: TGCGCCAGCAGCCACGAGACTAGCGGGGTAAACAATGAGCAGTTCTTC.

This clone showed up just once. The CDR3 reads CASSGRDSPTGELFF. CDR3 in DNA: TGTGCCAGCAGCGGCCGGGACAGCCCAACCGGGGAGCTGTTTTTT. The chain has TRBV3-1 (or the pseudogene TRBV3-2) and TRBJ2-2, with 7 bases matching TRBD1. From germline, CDR1 is LGHDT and CDR2 YNNKEL (reference sequence). The CDR3 contains 15 residues. The V and J ends lost 5 bases and 5 bases, in that order; junction bases with no gene match: 8.

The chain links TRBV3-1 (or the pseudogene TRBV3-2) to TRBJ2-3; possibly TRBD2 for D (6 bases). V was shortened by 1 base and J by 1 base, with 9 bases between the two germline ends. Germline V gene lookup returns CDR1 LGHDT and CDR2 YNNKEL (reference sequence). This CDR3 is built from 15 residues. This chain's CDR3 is CASSQGPGGTDTQYF. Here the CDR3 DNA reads TGTGCCAGCAGCCAAGGTCCGGGGGGCACAGATACGCAGTATTTT.

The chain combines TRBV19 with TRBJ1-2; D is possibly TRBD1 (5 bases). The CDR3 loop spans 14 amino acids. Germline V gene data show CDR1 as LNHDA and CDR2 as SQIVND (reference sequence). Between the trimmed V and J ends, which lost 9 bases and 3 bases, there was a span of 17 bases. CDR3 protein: CASHKPTAYYGYTF. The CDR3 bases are TGTGCCAGCCATAAACCGACAGCATACTATGGCTACACCTTC.

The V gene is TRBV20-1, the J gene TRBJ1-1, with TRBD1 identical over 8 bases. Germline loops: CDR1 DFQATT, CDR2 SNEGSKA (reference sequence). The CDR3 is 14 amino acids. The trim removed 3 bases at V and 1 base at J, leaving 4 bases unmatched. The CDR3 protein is CSASQGATNTEAFF. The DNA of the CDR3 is TGCAGTGCTAGTCAGGGGGCGACGAACACTGAAGCTTTCTTT.

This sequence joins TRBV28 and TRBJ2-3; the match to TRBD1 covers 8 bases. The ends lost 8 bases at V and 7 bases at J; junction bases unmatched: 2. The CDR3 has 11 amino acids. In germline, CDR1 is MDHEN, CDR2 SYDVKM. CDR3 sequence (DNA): TGTGCCAGCCAGGGGGCGTATACGCAGTATTTT. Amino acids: CASQGAYTQYF.

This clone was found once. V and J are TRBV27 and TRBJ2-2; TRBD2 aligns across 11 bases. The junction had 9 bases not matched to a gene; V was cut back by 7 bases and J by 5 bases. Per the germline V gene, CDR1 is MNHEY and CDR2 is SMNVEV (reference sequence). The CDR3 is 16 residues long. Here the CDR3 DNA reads TGTGCCAGCACCGAAGGACTAGCGGGTGCTACCGGGGAGCTGTTTTTT. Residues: CASTEGLAGATGELFF.

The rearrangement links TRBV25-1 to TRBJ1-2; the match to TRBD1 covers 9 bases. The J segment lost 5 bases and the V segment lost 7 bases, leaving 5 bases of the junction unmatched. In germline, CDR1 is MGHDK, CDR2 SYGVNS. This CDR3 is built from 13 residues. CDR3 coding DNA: TGTGCCAGCACCACCGGGACAGGGTATGGCTACACCTTC. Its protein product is CASTTGTGYGYTF.

The CDR3 DNA is TGCGCCAGCAGCCAAGGGTCGGCGGGGCCGGCCTACAATGAGCAGTTCTTC. It specifies CASSQGSAGPAYNEQFF. V gene TRBV4-1 combines with J gene TRBJ2-1, with TRBD2 as a possible D gene (6 bases). This CDR3 has 17 residues. V was trimmed by 1 base and J by 2 bases, leaving 15 bases between them. Germline CDR1 MGHRA, CDR2 YSYEKL.

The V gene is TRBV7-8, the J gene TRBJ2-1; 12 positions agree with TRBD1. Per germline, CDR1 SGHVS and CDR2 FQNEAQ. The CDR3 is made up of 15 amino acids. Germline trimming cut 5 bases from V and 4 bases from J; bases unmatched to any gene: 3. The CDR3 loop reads CASSKGQGAYNEQFF. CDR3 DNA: TGTGCCAGCAGCAAGGGACAGGGGGCTTACAATGAGCAGTTCTTC. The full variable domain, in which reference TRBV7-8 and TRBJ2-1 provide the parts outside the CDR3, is GAGVSQSPRYKVAKRGQDVALRCDPISGHVSLFWYQQALGQGPEFLTYFQNEAQLDKSGLPSDRFFAERPEGSVSTLKIQRTQQEDSAVYLCASSKGQGAYNEQFFGPGTRLTVL.

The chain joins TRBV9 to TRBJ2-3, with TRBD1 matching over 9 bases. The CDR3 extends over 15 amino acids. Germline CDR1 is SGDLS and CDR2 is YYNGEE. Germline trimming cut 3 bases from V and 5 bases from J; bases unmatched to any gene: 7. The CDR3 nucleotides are TGTGCCAGCAGCGCCTCGGGACAGGGAGTAGATACGCAGTATTTT. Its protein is CASSASGQGVDTQYF.

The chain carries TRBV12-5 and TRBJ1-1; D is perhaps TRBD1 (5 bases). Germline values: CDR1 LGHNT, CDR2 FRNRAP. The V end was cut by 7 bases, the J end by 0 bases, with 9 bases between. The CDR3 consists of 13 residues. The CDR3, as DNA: TGTGCTAGTGCGCAGGGAATGAACACTGAAGCTTTCTTT. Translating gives CASAQGMNTEAFF.